This TCR beta chain was profiled in a study of T cells in women clearing cervical HPV infection. As concerns this clone: The CDR3 end is not reached by the read, which stops 3 residues before it; the germline J gene fills it in.

Average input was approximately 1,200 ng genomic DNA for immunoSEQ TCR beta CDR3 amplification. Here immunoSEQ multiplex PCR was the method, and the copy in TCRdb shows in-frame clones only, minus some. This sample lists 25,000 to 35,000 clones; its ten largest clones have about 6.1%. The germline CDR1 and CDR2 sequences are MNHEY and SVGEGT. The CDR3 consists of 12 residues. The rearrangement joins TRBV6-2 or TRBV6-3 to TRBJ1-1; D unresolved. This receptor was obtained from a woman between 18 and 70 years old with a cervical HPV16 infection that either progressed to CIN3+ or cleared (not recorded which). Sequenced input: blood buffy coat. The covered CDR3 bases are TGTGCCAGCTCCTCGGTCGGGGAGGAG. Encoded protein: CASSSVGEE. The CDR3, in full, reads CASSSVGEEAFF.